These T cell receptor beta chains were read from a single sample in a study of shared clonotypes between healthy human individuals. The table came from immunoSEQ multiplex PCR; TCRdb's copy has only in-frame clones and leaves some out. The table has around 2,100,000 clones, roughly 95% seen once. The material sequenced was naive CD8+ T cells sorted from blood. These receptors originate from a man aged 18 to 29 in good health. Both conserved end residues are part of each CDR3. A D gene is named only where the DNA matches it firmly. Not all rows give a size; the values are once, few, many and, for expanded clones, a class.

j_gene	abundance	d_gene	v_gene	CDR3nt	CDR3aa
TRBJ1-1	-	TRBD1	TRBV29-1	TGCAGCGGGTACATACTAGACAGGGACACTGAAGCTTTCTTT	CSGYILDRDTEAFF
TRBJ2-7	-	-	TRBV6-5	TGTGCCAGCAGTTACGAGAGTTCCTACGAGCAGTACTTC	CASSYESSYEQYF
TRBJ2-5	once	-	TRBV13	TGTGCCAGCAGCACTTCCGGGCAAGAGACCCAGTACTTC	CASSTSGQETQYF
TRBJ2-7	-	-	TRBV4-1	TGCGCCAGCAGCCAAGTGCGGGGGCCTTCCTACGAGCAGTACTTC	CASSQVRGPSYEQYF
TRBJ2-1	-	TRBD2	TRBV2	TGTGCCAGCAGTGAGGTAGCGGGGGGGAGTTACAATGAGCAGTTCTTC	CASSEVAGGSYNEQFF
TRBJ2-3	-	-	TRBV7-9	TGTGCCAGCAGCCCAATCACAGATACGCAGTATTTT	CASSPITDTQYF
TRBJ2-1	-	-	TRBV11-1	TGTGCCAGCAGCTTAGATCAAGGGGGTAAAGATGAGCAGTTCTTC	CASSLDQGGKDEQFF
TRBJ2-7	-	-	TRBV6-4	TGTGCCAGCAGTCCACGTGAAGGGAGCTACGAGCAGTACTTC	CASSPREGSYEQYF
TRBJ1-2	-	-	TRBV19	TGTGCCAGTAACGGGAAAGGCAACTATGGCTACACCTTC	CASNGKGNYGYTF
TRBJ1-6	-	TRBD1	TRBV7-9	TGTGCCAGCAGCTTAGAGGGACAGGGATCACCCCTCCACTTT	CASSLEGQGSPLHF
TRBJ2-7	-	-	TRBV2	TGTGCCAGCAGTGCGTACCGGGAGTACGAGCAGTACTTC	CASSAYREYEQYF
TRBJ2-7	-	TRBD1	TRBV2	TGTGCCGGGAGTTCTGGGACAGGGATCGAGCAGTACTTC	CAGSSGTGIEQYF
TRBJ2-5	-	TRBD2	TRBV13	TGTGCCAGCAGCGAAGGGCGCGGGGGGTCTTACTTC	CASSEGRGGSYF
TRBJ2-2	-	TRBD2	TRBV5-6	TGTGCCAGCAGAATTCTAGCGGGAGCGGTCGGGGAGCTGTTTTTT	CASRILAGAVGELFF
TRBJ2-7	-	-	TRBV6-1	TGTGCCAGCAGCTGGGGAGATCCGCTCTACGAGCAGTACTTC	CASSWGDPLYEQYF
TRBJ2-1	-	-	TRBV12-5	TGTGCTAGTGGTTTGAACAGCAACTACAATGAGCAGTTCTTC	CASGLNSNYNEQFF
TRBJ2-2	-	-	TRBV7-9	TGTGCCAGCAGCTTTAATCGGGGTGACACCGGGGAGCTGTTTTTT	CASSFNRGDTGELFF
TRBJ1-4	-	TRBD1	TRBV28	TGTGCCAGCAGTAGGGACAGGGTTAATGAAAAACTGTTTTTT	CASSRDRVNEKLFF
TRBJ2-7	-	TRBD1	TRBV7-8	TGTGCCAGCAGCTCCCCGGACAGGGGAGGGGAGTACGAGCAGTACTTC	CASSSPDRGGEYEQYF
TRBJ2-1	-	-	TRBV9	TGTGCCAGCAGCGTATTTGCGGGAGAAGGGGGCAATGAGCAGTTCTTC	CASSVFAGEGGNEQFF
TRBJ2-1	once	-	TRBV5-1	TGCGCCAGCAGCTTGGACGGGTACAATGAGCAGTTCTTC	CASSLDGYNEQFF
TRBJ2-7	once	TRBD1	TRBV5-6	TGTGCCAGCAGCGGAGGACAGGTAACCTACGAGCAGTACTTC	CASSGGQVTYEQYF
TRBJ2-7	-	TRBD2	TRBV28	TGTGCCAGCAGTTCACCCCTAGCCTGGCGGGGGGGCCAAGGGGAGCAGTACTTC	CASSSPLAWRGGQGEQYF
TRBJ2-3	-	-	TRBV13	TGTGCCAGCAGCTCCCCTAGCGCCGGAGGGGGTACAGATACGCAGTATTTT	CASSSPSAGGGTDTQYF
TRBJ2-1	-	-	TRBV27	TGTGCCAGCAGTTTATCGGGGGGACCCTACAATGAGCAGTTCTTC	CASSLSGGPYNEQFF
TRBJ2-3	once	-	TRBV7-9	TGTGCCAGCAGCTTTCCGACGCAATCCAGACCATACACAGATACGCAGTATTTT	CASSFPTQSRPYTDTQYF
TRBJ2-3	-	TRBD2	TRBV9	TGTGCCAGCAGCGTAGGGCGGGAGAAATATTTT	CASSVGREKYF
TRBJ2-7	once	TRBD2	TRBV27	TGTGCCAGCAGTTCTAGACTAGCGGGAGGGTCCTACGAGCAGTACTTC	CASSSRLAGGSYEQYF
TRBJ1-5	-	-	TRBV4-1	TGCGCCAGTAGGAACGGGGTCGAGAATAATCAGCCCCAGCATTTT	CASRNGVENNQPQHF
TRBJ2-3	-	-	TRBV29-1	TGCAGCTCCTTGAAGCCAGATACGCAGTATTTT	CSSLKPDTQYF
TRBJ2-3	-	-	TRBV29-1	TGCAGCGCTCAAACGGGTGACGGCACAGATACGCAGTATTTT	CSAQTGDGTDTQYF
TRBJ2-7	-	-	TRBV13	TGTGCCAGCAGCCGAAGCGGGACAGCTCCCTACGAGCAGTACTTC	CASSRSGTAPYEQYF
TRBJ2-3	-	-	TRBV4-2	TGTGCCAGCAAAAGGACCGAAACCACAGATACGCAGTATTTT	CASKRTETTDTQYF
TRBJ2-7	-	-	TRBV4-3	TGCGCCAGCAGCCAAGATTCACTAGCCTACGAGCAGTACTTC	CASSQDSLAYEQYF
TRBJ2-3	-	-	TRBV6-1	TGTGCCAGCAGTGAAGAAGTCAGGACCACAGATACGCAGTATTTT	CASSEEVRTTDTQYF
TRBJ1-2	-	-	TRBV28	TGTGCCAGCAGTTTAGCCGACCTAGATGGCTACACCTTC	CASSLADLDGYTF
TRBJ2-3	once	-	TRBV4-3	TGCGCCAGCAGCCCATCGATAGCTAGCACAGATACGCAGTATTTT	CASSPSIASTDTQYF
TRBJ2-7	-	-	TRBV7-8	TGTGCCAGCAGCTCTTCACTCGGTTACGAGCAGTACTTC	CASSSSLGYEQYF
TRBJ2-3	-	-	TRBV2	TGTGCCAGCAGTGAACAGCTATCTAGCACAGATACGCAGTATTTT	CASSEQLSSTDTQYF
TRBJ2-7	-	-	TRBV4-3	TGCGCCAGCAGCCAGGCACCCAGCACCGACTACGAGCAGTACTTC	CASSQAPSTDYEQYF
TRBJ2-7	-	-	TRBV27	TGTGCCAGCAGTCCTCAAGGACAGTTTTCCTACGAGCAGTACTTC	CASSPQGQFSYEQYF
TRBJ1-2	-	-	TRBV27	TGTGCCAGCAGTCCCTGGGGGGGCGCGGGGGGCTACACCTTC	CASSPWGGAGGYTF
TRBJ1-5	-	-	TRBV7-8	TGTGCCAGCAGCTTACAAACGGAGGGGGATCAGCCCCAGCATTTT	CASSLQTEGDQPQHF
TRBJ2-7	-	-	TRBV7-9	TGTGCCACTTGGGGCCCGCTCAACTACGAGCAGTACTTC	CATWGPLNYEQYF
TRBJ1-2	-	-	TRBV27	TGTGCCAGCAGTTTAAGGCGGGGCTATGGCTACACCTTC	CASSLRRGYGYTF
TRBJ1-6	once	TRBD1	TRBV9	TGTGCCAGCAGCGTAGTGGGAGGGGGCAATTCACCCCTCCACTTT	CASSVVGGGNSPLHF
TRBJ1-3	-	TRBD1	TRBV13	TGTGCCAGCAGCCCCAGGACAGGGAATGCGAACACCATATATTTT	CASSPRTGNANTIYF